A selection of T cell receptor beta chains follows, all from one sample in a study of cytotoxic CD8 clonotypes in ibrutinib-treated CLL. Sequenced by immunoSEQ multiplex PCR; TCRdb stores in-frame clones only, minus some. This sample carries about 150,000 clones, about 80% of them seen once, and the ten largest clones take just over 5%. The sequenced sample was PBMCs, obtained after 24 months of ibrutinib treatment. The receptors stem from a human donor with chronic lymphocytic leukemia. CDR3s include the opening cysteine and the closing phenylalanine or tryptophan. Each record gives: V gene, clone size, J gene, D gene, CDR3 protein, CDR3 DNA. The D gene is left open where the match is weak. Not all rows give a size; the values are once, few, many and, for expanded clones, a class.

v_gene: TRBV6-1; abundance: -; j_gene: TRBJ1-6; d_gene: -; CDR3aa: CASSPPGSPLHF; CDR3nt: TGTGCCAGCAGTCCGCCGGGCTCACCCCTCCACTTT
v_gene: TRBV7-9; abundance: -; j_gene: TRBJ2-7; d_gene: TRBD1; CDR3aa: CASSLGTGWFEQYF; CDR3nt: TGTGCCAGCAGCTTGGGGACAGGGTGGTTCGAGCAGTACTTC
v_gene: TRBV7-6; abundance: -; j_gene: TRBJ1-2; d_gene: -; CDR3aa: CASSLGGGRGYTF; CDR3nt: TGTGCCAGCAGCTTAGGAGGGGGGCGAGGCTACACCTTC
v_gene: TRBV27; abundance: -; j_gene: TRBJ2-1; d_gene: -; CDR3aa: CASSREPGYNEQFF; CDR3nt: TGTGCCAGCAGCCGGGAGCCCGGCTACAATGAGCAGTTCTTC
v_gene: TRBV7-9; abundance: -; j_gene: TRBJ2-3; d_gene: -; CDR3aa: CASSRGGGRQAQYF; CDR3nt: TGTGCCAGCAGCCGCGGGGGCGGGCGACAGGCGCAGTATTTT
v_gene: TRBV28; abundance: -; j_gene: TRBJ1-2; d_gene: TRBD1; CDR3aa: CASSGTAVYGYTF; CDR3nt: TGTGCCAGCAGTGGGACAGCAGTCTATGGCTACACCTTC
v_gene: TRBV5-1; abundance: once; j_gene: TRBJ2-1; d_gene: TRBD2; CDR3aa: CASSLGVAGEQFF; CDR3nt: TGCGCCAGCAGCTTGGGGGTAGCGGGTGAGCAGTTCTTC
v_gene: TRBV18; abundance: many; j_gene: TRBJ1-1; d_gene: -; CDR3aa: CASSPGRLEAFF; CDR3nt: TGTGCCAGCTCACCGGGACGACTTGAAGCTTTCTTT
v_gene: TRBV7-2; abundance: few; j_gene: TRBJ1-5; d_gene: TRBD1; CDR3aa: CASSPQGDQPQHF; CDR3nt: TGTGCCAGCAGCCCTCAGGGGGATCAGCCCCAGCATTTT
v_gene: TRBV28; abundance: -; j_gene: TRBJ1-2; d_gene: -; CDR3aa: CASSFRTLYGYTF; CDR3nt: TGTGCCAGCAGTTTTAGAACACTCTATGGCTACACCTTC
v_gene: TRBV20-1; abundance: -; j_gene: TRBJ2-3; d_gene: -; CDR3aa: CSASPTDTQYF; CDR3nt: TGCAGTGCTTCCCCCACAGATACGCAGTATTTT
v_gene: TRBV9; abundance: few; j_gene: TRBJ2-1; d_gene: -; CDR3aa: CASSVVALQGGEQFF; CDR3nt: TGTGCCAGCAGCGTAGTGGCTCTCCAGGGGGGAGAGCAGTTCTTC
v_gene: TRBV4-3; abundance: -; j_gene: TRBJ2-3; d_gene: -; CDR3aa: CASRNRDFTDTQYF; CDR3nt: TGCGCCAGCAGGAACCGGGACTTCACAGATACGCAGTATTTT
v_gene: TRBV9; abundance: few; j_gene: TRBJ2-3; d_gene: -; CDR3aa: CASSVRTGLTDTQYF; CDR3nt: TGTGCCAGCAGCGTAAGAACGGGACTCACAGATACGCAGTATTTT
v_gene: TRBV2; abundance: few; j_gene: TRBJ1-2; d_gene: -; CDR3aa: CASSGGSQEPYGYTF; CDR3nt: TGTGCCAGCAGTGGTGGCAGCCAGGAACCCTATGGCTACACCTTC
v_gene: TRBV27; abundance: medium-sized; j_gene: TRBJ2-5; d_gene: -; CDR3aa: CASSRWAGRKTQYF; CDR3nt: TGTGCCAGCAGTAGGTGGGCAGGGCGAAAGACCCAGTACTTC
v_gene: TRBV5-1; abundance: -; j_gene: TRBJ1-6; d_gene: TRBD1; CDR3aa: CASSLVSGTGNNSPLHF; CDR3nt: TGCGCCAGCAGCTTGGTGTCCGGGACAGGGAATAATTCACCCCTCCACTTT
v_gene: TRBV9; abundance: many; j_gene: TRBJ1-4; d_gene: TRBD1; CDR3aa: CASTLGTGGFEKLFF; CDR3nt: TGTGCCAGCACCTTGGGGACAGGGGGCTTCGAAAAACTGTTTTTT
v_gene: TRBV27; abundance: -; j_gene: TRBJ2-3; d_gene: TRBD2; CDR3aa: CASSIFAGVATDTQYF; CDR3nt: TGTGCCAGCAGTATCTTCGCGGGGGTAGCCACAGATACGCAGTATTTT
v_gene: TRBV18; abundance: -; j_gene: TRBJ1-2; d_gene: -; CDR3aa: CASSPRGAEGYTF; CDR3nt: TGTGCCAGCTCACCTCGGGGGGCCGAGGGCTACACCTTC
v_gene: TRBV2; abundance: -; j_gene: TRBJ1-1; d_gene: -; CDR3aa: CASSARGGSNTEAFF; CDR3nt: TGTGCCAGCAGTGCCCGCGGCGGGTCGAACACTGAAGCTTTCTTT
v_gene: TRBV4-3; abundance: -; j_gene: TRBJ2-2; d_gene: -; CDR3aa: CASSQDLVTGATGELFF; CDR3nt: TGCGCCAGCAGCCAAGATCTCGTCACGGGGGCCACCGGGGAGCTGTTTTTT
v_gene: TRBV5-6; abundance: -; j_gene: TRBJ1-2; d_gene: -; CDR3aa: CASSLAGAGTNYGYTF; CDR3nt: TGTGCCAGCAGCTTGGCCGGGGCGGGGACTAACTATGGCTACACCTTC
v_gene: TRBV19; abundance: -; j_gene: TRBJ2-1; d_gene: TRBD2; CDR3aa: CASSIRLAGGGSYNEQFF; CDR3nt: TGTGCCAGTAGTATTCGGTTAGCGGGAGGGGGATCCTACAATGAGCAGTTCTTC
v_gene: TRBV5-1; abundance: -; j_gene: TRBJ2-3; d_gene: TRBD2; CDR3aa: CASSLGGLLTQYF; CDR3nt: TGCGCCAGCAGCTTGGGGGGACTACTAACGCAGTATTTT
v_gene: TRBV9; abundance: few; j_gene: TRBJ1-5; d_gene: -; CDR3aa: CASSVGNSNQPQHF; CDR3nt: TGTGCCAGCAGCGTTGGGAATAGCAATCAGCCCCAGCATTTT
v_gene: TRBV18; abundance: -; j_gene: TRBJ1-1; d_gene: -; CDR3aa: CASSPFGYTEAFF; CDR3nt: TGTGCCAGCTCACCATTCGGGTACACTGAAGCTTTCTTT
v_gene: TRBV10-3; abundance: once; j_gene: TRBJ2-3; d_gene: TRBD2; CDR3aa: CAISGLAGVGDTQYF; CDR3nt: TGTGCCATCAGTGGCCTAGCGGGAGTGGGAGATACGCAGTATTTT
v_gene: TRBV19; abundance: -; j_gene: TRBJ1-2; d_gene: -; CDR3aa: CASSMWSYGYTF; CDR3nt: TGTGCCAGTAGTATGTGGTCCTATGGCTACACCTTC
v_gene: TRBV4-3; abundance: -; j_gene: TRBJ2-1; d_gene: -; CDR3aa: CASSQGVDPQFF; CDR3nt: TGCGCCAGCAGCCAAGGGGTGGACCCGCAGTTCTTC
v_gene: TRBV29-1; abundance: few; j_gene: TRBJ2-3; d_gene: -; CDR3aa: CSAHRNPTDTQYF; CDR3nt: TGCAGCGCCCACAGGAACCCCACAGATACGCAGTATTTT
v_gene: TRBV6-5; abundance: -; j_gene: TRBJ1-5; d_gene: TRBD1; CDR3aa: CASRKDRGLGQPQHF; CDR3nt: TGTGCCAGCAGGAAAGACAGGGGGCTCGGTCAGCCCCAGCATTTT
v_gene: TRBV19; abundance: -; j_gene: TRBJ2-5; d_gene: TRBD2; CDR3aa: CAASGALQETQYF; CDR3nt: TGTGCCGCAAGCGGGGCTCTACAAGAGACCCAGTACTTC
v_gene: TRBV28; abundance: -; j_gene: TRBJ2-7; d_gene: -; CDR3aa: CASSLGGHSYEQYF; CDR3nt: TGTGCCAGCAGTTTAGGAGGACACTCCTACGAGCAGTACTTC
v_gene: TRBV7-2; abundance: -; j_gene: TRBJ2-1; d_gene: -; CDR3aa: CASSLGAFYNEQFF; CDR3nt: TGTGCCAGCAGCTTAGGGGCCTTCTACAATGAGCAGTTCTTC
v_gene: TRBV9; abundance: -; j_gene: TRBJ1-4; d_gene: -; CDR3aa: CASSPEGGKDSGKLFF; CDR3nt: TGTGCCAGCAGCCCGGAGGGGGGGAAAGATAGTGGAAAACTGTTTTTT
v_gene: TRBV4-3; abundance: -; j_gene: TRBJ2-3; d_gene: -; CDR3aa: CASSQDTLGGAGTDTQYF; CDR3nt: TGCGCCAGCAGCCAAGATACCCTAGGAGGGGCCGGCACAGATACGCAGTATTTT
v_gene: TRBV2; abundance: -; j_gene: TRBJ1-1; d_gene: -; CDR3aa: CASSPVGVADTEAFF; CDR3nt: TGTGCCAGCAGTCCCGTGGGGGTGGCCGACACTGAAGCTTTCTTT
v_gene: TRBV9; abundance: -; j_gene: TRBJ1-3; d_gene: -; CDR3aa: CASSPVGGSGNTIYF; CDR3nt: TGTGCCAGCAGCCCGGTGGGGGGCTCTGGAAACACCATATATTTT
v_gene: TRBV7-2; abundance: -; j_gene: TRBJ2-3; d_gene: TRBD2; CDR3aa: CASSLVPGRGTDTQYF; CDR3nt: TGTGCCAGCAGCTTAGTGCCGGGGAGGGGCACAGATACGCAGTATTTT
v_gene: TRBV6-6; abundance: -; j_gene: TRBJ2-5; d_gene: TRBD1; CDR3aa: CASSYVGTGRKTQYF; CDR3nt: TGTGCCAGCAGTTATGTCGGGACAGGCAGGAAGACCCAGTACTTC
v_gene: TRBV5-1; abundance: -; j_gene: TRBJ2-1; d_gene: -; CDR3aa: CASSLVGKTLDDNEQFF; CDR3nt: TGCGCCAGCAGCTTGGTTGGAAAAACCTTGGACGACAATGAGCAGTTCTTC
v_gene: TRBV7-9; abundance: -; j_gene: TRBJ2-1; d_gene: -; CDR3aa: CASSLGTYNEQFF; CDR3nt: TGTGCCAGCAGCTTGGGCACCTACAATGAGCAGTTCTTC
v_gene: TRBV7-9; abundance: -; j_gene: TRBJ1-1; d_gene: TRBD1; CDR3aa: CASSYRTGGTEAFF; CDR3nt: TGTGCCAGCAGCTACCGGACAGGGGGCACTGAAGCTTTCTTT
v_gene: TRBV7-3; abundance: few; j_gene: TRBJ2-3; d_gene: -; CDR3aa: CASSLLAASTDTQYF; CDR3nt: TGTGCCAGCAGCCTATTAGCGGCTAGCACAGATACGCAGTATTTT
v_gene: TRBV2; abundance: -; j_gene: TRBJ1-3; d_gene: TRBD1; CDR3aa: CASSREGGQVTVGNTIYF; CDR3nt: TGTGCCAGCAGCCGAGAGGGGGGACAGGTCACGGTTGGAAACACCATATATTTT
v_gene: TRBV7-9; abundance: -; j_gene: TRBJ1-3; d_gene: -; CDR3aa: CASSSPGGGRNTIYF; CDR3nt: TGTGCCAGCAGCTCCCCCGGAGGTGGCCGAAACACCATATATTTT
v_gene: TRBV5-6; abundance: -; j_gene: TRBJ2-7; d_gene: -; CDR3aa: CASSFWSYEQYF; CDR3nt: TGTGCCAGCAGCTTTTGGTCCTACGAGCAGTACTTC
v_gene: TRBV6-5; abundance: -; j_gene: TRBJ2-7; d_gene: TRBD2; CDR3aa: CASSYGRERYEQYF; CDR3nt: TGTGCCAGCAGTTACGGGCGGGAGAGGTACGAGCAGTACTTC
v_gene: TRBV7-2; abundance: -; j_gene: TRBJ2-7; d_gene: -; CDR3aa: CASSRQGQVAYEQYF; CDR3nt: TGTGCCAGCAGCCGCCAGGGTCAGGTGGCCTACGAGCAGTACTTC
v_gene: TRBV6-1; abundance: few; j_gene: TRBJ1-2; d_gene: TRBD1; CDR3aa: CASSVFRDRGYGYTF; CDR3nt: TGTGCCAGCAGCGTGTTCCGGGACAGGGGATATGGCTACACCTTC
v_gene: TRBV5-6; abundance: -; j_gene: TRBJ2-3; d_gene: -; CDR3aa: CASSSPPRAQDTQYF; CDR3nt: TGTGCCAGCAGCTCGCCCCCCCGGGCCCAAGATACGCAGTATTTT
v_gene: TRBV28; abundance: -; j_gene: TRBJ2-6; d_gene: -; CDR3aa: CAIDSGANVLTF; CDR3nt: TGTGCCATAGACTCTGGGGCCAACGTCCTGACTTTC
v_gene: TRBV4-1; abundance: -; j_gene: TRBJ1-4; d_gene: TRBD1; CDR3aa: CASSQEGQGANEKLFF; CDR3nt: TGCGCCAGCAGCCAAGAGGGGCAGGGGGCTAATGAAAAACTGTTTTTT
v_gene: TRBV4-3; abundance: -; j_gene: TRBJ2-3; d_gene: -; CDR3aa: CASSQGGGGSADTQYF; CDR3nt: TGCGCCAGCAGCCAAGGCGGTGGGGGGAGCGCAGATACGCAGTATTTT